This entry lists 22 T cell receptor beta chains sequenced from one sample in a study of OX40 agonist ivuxolimab in advanced cancers. TCRdb's table, derived via immunoSEQ multiplex PCR, lists solely in-frame clones and lacks some. This sample has approximately 30,000 clones, with around 82% found just once. Source: CD4+ or CD8+ T cells sorted from blood, taken in a trial of the OX40 agonist ivuxolimab. These receptors originate from an adult with an advanced solid tumor such as melanoma, head and neck, liver or kidney cancer.

The chain recombines TRBV19 with TRBJ1-2, with TRBD1 matching over 8 bases. In germline, CDR1 is LNHDA, CDR2 SQIVND (reference sequence). The CDR3 totals 14 residues. Losses at the gene ends were 5 bases for V and 3 bases for J; bases not matched to a gene: 5. CDR3 protein: CASSAGTGDYGYTF. The DNA of the CDR3 is TGTGCCAGTAGTGCCGGGACAGGCGACTATGGCTACACCTTC. Using reference TRBV19 and TRBJ1-2 for the parts outside the CDR3, the full variable domain is DGGITQSPKYLFRKEGQNVTLSCEQNLNHDAMYWYRQDPGQGLRLIYYSQIVNDFQKGDIAEGYSVSREKKESFPLTVTSAQKNPTAFYLCASSAGTGDYGYTFGSGTRLTVV.

J is TRBJ2-5 and V is TRBV28, with 8 bases aligning to TRBD1. There are 16 residues in the CDR3. Per the germline V gene, CDR1 is MDHEN and CDR2 is SYDVKM. V was clipped by 5 bases and J by 2 bases; unmatched bases: 10. CDR3 DNA sequence: TGTGCCAGCAGTCATAACAGGGGGGCTAGACAAGAGACCCAGTACTTC. This encodes CASSHNRGARQETQYF. Full variable domain (remainder filled in from reference TRBV28 and TRBJ2-5): DVKVTQSSRYLVKRTGEKVFLECVQDMDHENMFWYRQDPGLGLRLIYFSYDVKMKEKGDIPEGYSVSREKKERFSLILESASTNQTSMYLCASSHNRGARQETQYFGPGTRLLVL.

About this clone itself: The junction shows a germline mismatch at one end, possibly a read error. This rearrangement joins TRBV27 to TRBJ1-4, with D maybe TRBD1 (5 bases). Germline CDR1 and CDR2: MNHEY and SMNVEV (reference sequence). The CDR3 length is 15 residues. The CDR3 spells CVSSPLRGSNEKLFF. DNA for the CDR3: TGTGTCAGCAGTCCCCTTAGGGGCAGCAATGAAAAACTGTTTTTT.

Only a few counts were recorded for this clone. V is TRBV29-1 and J is TRBJ2-2; D may be TRBD2 (6 bases). The CDR3 is 16 residues long. CDR1 is SQVTM, CDR2 ANQGSEA, per germline. The V end was cut by 2 bases, the J end by 2 bases, with 15 bases between. The CDR3 is CSVEPAAGKNTGELFF. The CDR3 DNA is TGCAGCGTTGAACCGGCCGCGGGGAAAAACACCGGGGAGCTGTTTTTT.

The chain has TRBV5-6 and TRBJ1-4; TRBD1 is a possible D gene (6 bases). The germline V and J ends were trimmed by 0 bases and 4 bases, with 16 bases remaining between them. This CDR3 is 17 amino acids long. Per germline, CDR1 SGHDT and CDR2 YYEEEE. CDR3 loop: CASSLGGAGAYNEKLFF. The CDR3 nucleotides read TGTGCCAGCAGCTTGGGTGGGGCAGGGGCGTATAATGAAAAACTGTTTTTT.

This clone has just one count. The chain uses TRBV5-4 and TRBJ2-5; 9 nucleotides line up with TRBD2. The closer fit of TRBJ2-7 to the DNA end suggests the J call may be wrong. Germline V gene lookup returns CDR1 SGHNT and CDR2 YYREEE (reference sequence). The CDR3 runs 14 residues. The CDR3 loop reads CASSFGLAPYEQYF. CDR3 bases: TGTGCCAGCAGCTTCGGACTAGCGCCCTACGAGCAGTACTTC.

V and J are TRBV5-8 and TRBJ1-5; a weak D match, TRBD1 (6 bases). The CDR3 has 15 amino acids. The ends were cut back, 2 bases at V and 1 base at J, with 10 bases in the middle. The germline V gene has CDR1 SGHTS and CDR2 YDEGEE. The CDR3 loop reads CASSLLQGSNQPQHF. DNA of the CDR3: TGTGCCAGCAGCTTACTACAGGGAAGCAATCAGCCCCAGCATTTT.

The chain carries TRBV27 and TRBJ2-1; unclear D gene. Germline-derived CDR1 and CDR2 are MNHEY and SMNVEV (reference sequence). The CDR3 totals 11 residues. V was trimmed by 2 bases and J by 6 bases, leaving 2 bases between them. In nucleotides, the CDR3 is TGTGCCAGCAGTTTAAGCAATGAGCAGTTCTTC. Translated, it gives CASSLSNEQFF.

In DNA, the CDR3 is TGTGCCAGCAGTAAGTGGGCCACGGAGGGCACTGAAGCTTTCTTT. Translation: CASSKWATEGTEAFF. V is TRBV6-1 and J is TRBJ1-1, with D unresolved. The CDR3 is made up of 15 amino acids. Germline values: CDR1 MNHNS, CDR2 SASEGT. The V end lost 5 bases, the J end lost 4 bases, and 17 bases lay between the germline ends.

The genes are TRBV30 and TRBJ1-5; no clear D. V was cut by 0 bases and J by 0 bases, with 6 bases left in between. The germline V gene encodes CDR1 GTSNPN and CDR2 SVGIG (reference sequence). The CDR3 contains 14 residues. The DNA for the CDR3 is TGTGCCTGGAGTGTAGGGTATAGCAATCAGCCCCAGCATTTT. It yields the protein CAWSVGYSNQPQHF. Looking up the rest from reference TRBV30 and TRBJ1-5 gives the full variable domain: SQTIHQWPATLVQPVGSPLSLECTVEGTSNPNLYWYRQAAGRGLQLLFYSVGIGQISSEVPQNLSASRPQDRQFILSSKKLLLSDSGFYLCAWSVGYSNQPQHFGDGTRLSIL.

The V and J genes are TRBV2 and TRBJ2-5; 9 bases are shared with TRBD1. The closer fit of TRBJ2-7 to the DNA end suggests the J call may be wrong. CDR1 is SNHLY, CDR2 FYNNEI, per germline. This CDR3 region has 14 residues. The CDR3 bases are TGTGCCAGCAGTGCCGGGACAGGGAACTCCGAGCAGTACTTC. Its protein is CASSAGTGNSEQYF.

This clone was picked up a small number of times. The chain joins TRBV27 to TRBJ2-1, with 16 bases identical to TRBD2. The length of the CDR3 is 19 residues. In germline, CDR1 is MNHEY, CDR2 SMNVEV (reference sequence). Trimming removed 2 bases from V and 2 bases from J; junction bases left unmatched: 6. The DNA for the CDR3 is TGTGCCAGCAGTTTAAGGGGACTAGCGGGAGGGGCGACCTACAATGAGCAGTTCTTC. The encoded protein is CASSLRGLAGGATYNEQFF.

V is TRBV7-9 and J is TRBJ2-5, with 8 bases aligning to TRBD2. This CDR3 has 16 amino acids. Trimming removed 5 bases from V and 0 bases from J; junction bases left unmatched: 8. Germline assignment: CDR1 SEHNR and CDR2 FQNEAQ (reference sequence). The CDR3 here is CASSRPGGGYQETQYF. In DNA form, the CDR3 reads TGTGCCAGCAGCCGACCTGGCGGGGGGTACCAAGAGACCCAGTACTTC.

The CDR3 sequence is CASSVTRQGVTYNQPQHF. The CDR3 nucleotides are TGTGCCAGCAGTGTTACACGACAGGGAGTTACGTATAATCAGCCCCAGCATTTT. This chain links TRBV6-1 with TRBJ1-5; TRBD1 matches 7 bases. V dropped 4 bases and J dropped 4; count of bases not matched to a gene: 16. Germline CDR1 is MNHNS and CDR2 is SASEGT. This CDR3 contains 18 residues.

V is TRBV6-4 and J is TRBJ1-1; no definite D call. Trimming removed 0 bases at V and 0 bases at J, with 14 bases between. In germline, CDR1 is MRHNA, CDR2 SNTAGT. The CDR3 covers 17 residues. Written as DNA, the CDR3 is TGTGCCAGCAGTGACTCTAGGTATACGGTAATGAACACTGAAGCTTTCTTT. Its protein is CASSDSRYTVMNTEAFF.

The chain has TRBV5-5 and TRBJ2-7; tentative D call: TRBD2 (5 bases). V lost 1 base and J lost 4, with 6 bases in between. This CDR3 is built from 12 residues. In germline, CDR1 is SGHKS, CDR2 YYEKEE (reference sequence). The CDR3 here is CASSLPGYEQYF. The DNA of the CDR3 is TGTGCCAGCAGCTTGCCGGGGTACGAGCAGTACTTC.

The chain links TRBV28 to TRBJ2-2, with D possibly being TRBD2 (5 bases). The CDR3 consists of 14 residues. V was pared by 8 bases and J by 0 bases, with 10 bases between. Germline CDR1 MDHEN, CDR2 SYDVKM. CDR3 amino acids: CASARTSNTGELFF. The CDR3 nucleotides read TGTGCCAGCGCTCGGACTTCGAACACCGGGGAGCTGTTTTTT.

The CDR3 is CASSKGPAYEQYF. The CDR3 nucleotides are TGTGCCAGCAGTAAAGGACCGGCCTACGAGCAGTACTTC. The chain has TRBV6-5 and TRBJ2-7, with D hard to call. The CDR3 runs 13 residues. Germline assignment: CDR1 MNHEY and CDR2 SVGAGI. V lost 5 bases, J lost 2 bases, and 10 bases lay in between.

The V and J genes are TRBV6-4 and TRBJ1-1; D is unclear. This CDR3 spans 13 amino acids. V lost 5 bases and J lost 2, with 9 bases in between. The germline V gene has CDR1 MRHNA and CDR2 SNTAGT. This CDR3 is CASSSTENTEAFF. The CDR3 DNA follows: TGTGCCAGCAGTAGCACAGAAAACACTGAAGCTTTCTTT.

The chain has TRBV27 and TRBJ2-1; 9 nucleotides line up with TRBD1. Germline V gene lookup returns CDR1 MNHEY and CDR2 SMNVEV (reference sequence). The CDR3 totals 16 residues. V trimming: 6 bases; J trimming: 2 bases; junction bases outside the gene matches: 8. CDR3 nucleotide sequence: TGTGCCAGCAGGATCGCCGGGACAGGGCCCTACAATGAGCAGTTCTTC. As protein: CASRIAGTGPYNEQFF.

The chain's CDR3 is CASSQDSGQGAYEQYF. Written as DNA, the CDR3 is TGCGCCAGCAGCCAAGACTCGGGACAGGGGGCCTACGAGCAGTACTTC. The chain has TRBV4-1 and TRBJ2-7; the match to TRBD1 covers 11 bases. V trimming: 0 bases; J trimming: 2 bases; junction bases outside the gene matches: 3. CDR3 length: 16 amino acids. Germline loops: CDR1 MGHRA, CDR2 YSYEKL.

This chain uses TRBV5-1 with TRBJ1-4; D remains unclear. The V gene's germline CDR1 is SGHRS and CDR2 YFSETQ. V was shortened by 2 bases and J by 2 bases, with 7 bases between the two germline ends. This CDR3 is built from 14 residues. CDR3 in DNA: TGCGCCAGCAGCTTATACGGCACTAATGAAAAACTGTTTTTT. Amino acid sequence: CASSLYGTNEKLFF.